This T cell receptor beta chain was found in a study of T cell responses to AZD1222 COVID-19 vaccine. Study results and caveats: Reportedly, nearly half the spike-specific TCRs target unmutated variant regions. CD4 TCRs linked to vaccination spanned spike, dominating at 160-218 and 743-854. Clonal diversity may have been underestimated in mostly white British donors.

Turning to this clone: Antigen specificity is unknown.

Assay used: immunoSEQ multiplex PCR; TCRdb lists only in-frame clones, some missing. The data contain about 82,000 clones, around nine tenths of them singletons. Pooling covered second doses at about 4 or about 12 weeks. The sequences come from peripheral blood, collected 28 days after the second AZD1222 dose. The source of this sequence is an adult who received the AZD1222 COVID-19 vaccine.

The CDR3 region has the DNA TGTGCCAGCAGCATACAACTGGGACAGGGGTTTGAAGCTTTCTTT. This sequence encodes CASSIQLGQGFEAFF. The chain links TRBV6-5 to TRBJ1-1, with 10 positions matching TRBD1. V dropped 6 bases and J dropped 7; count of bases not matched to a gene: 11. Germline lookup yields CDR1 MNHEY and CDR2 SVGAGI. The CDR3 has 15 residues.